This T cell receptor beta chain was recovered during a study of cytomegalovirus exposure and HLA in healthy donors (TCRdb year 2017). About the investigation overall: In an earlier analysis of under 750 of the donors, less than 350 Gb of sequence data and approximately 100 million unique TCR beta sequences from about 179 million T cells were reported. An early release that covered more than 550 HLA-typed donors contained approximately 300 gigabases of sequencing data and tens of millions of unique TCR sequences. The genetic ancestry cluster associated with self-reported Caucasian donors included roughly 84% of the 398 genotyped donors. The aim of the study was to test whether cataloging public T cell receptors could identify signatures of past pathogen exposure. The T cell repertoires of 666 subjects were profiled by immunosequencing and related to cytomegalovirus serostatus. Besides the first cohort of approximately 710 subjects, a separate validation cohort made up of roughly 120 different subjects was used. To predict cytomegalovirus infection status, the study combined high-throughput TCR immunosequencing, statistical association of individual TCRs with disease status, and machine learning. In a later analysis, previously published TCR beta repertoires from some 640 donors were re-analyzed and high-resolution HLA genotyping was added so that TCR occurrence patterns could be studied. Rather than drawing on any new phenotypic data, the later analysis identified candidate immune exposures from TCR beta sequences and the way those sequences occurred across donors. An earlier analysis of fewer than 700 of the donors applied high-throughput TCR beta sequencing to assess whether each TCR beta V gene segment acted as functional or pseudogenic. Donor age, sex, ethnicity and CMV serostatus were compiled alongside the repertoire data. In a later genetic analysis, genome-wide SNP genotypes for about three fifths of the roughly 670 donors were used, and that subset was treated as a discovery cohort. Every repertoire in the discovery cohort had been generated on one and the same sequencing platform. HLA typing covered class I and class II loci at four-digit resolution. The number of donors typed differed by locus, with about 629-630 for A, B, C, DRB1 and DQB1, around 520 for DQA1, 600 to 610 for DPA1, and approximately 470 for DPB1. Several DR-DQ haplotypes were handled as single units for association and clustering because linkage in the cohort was strong. Across about 370 genotyped donors of the cohort, an average of about 240,000 unique TCR beta nucleotide sequences per donor were sequenced, and around 20% of those sequences were non-productive. What the study reported, not specific to this receptor: Correlated functional status among segregating V segments might reflect linkage disequilibrium, but an unknown experimental factor could not be ruled out. Roughly 17 rarely observed V segments, including chromosome 9 orphons, were excluded from the earlier analysis of several hundred of the donors because counts were too low. An earlier analysis of several hundred of the donors showed that most TCR beta V segments appeared in productive rearrangements either about 87% or about 30% of the time, which broadly matched IMGT annotations. Because HLA typing was unavailable for some donors at each locus, only the typed subset was used in association tests. Presence/absence analyses assumed roughly uniform sequencing depth across donors, an assumption that may not hold. In a later analysis, more than 15,000 TCR beta sequences were associated with specific HLA alleles at a false discovery rate of 0.05. Some IMGT-functional V segments, including TRBV6-2 and TRBV6-3, could not be told apart with the 87-base-pair reads, so those segments were excluded. Strong co-occurrence of HLA alleles, especially DR and DQ, made assigning TCR associations to individual alleles difficult. The only immune exposure information available for the cohort was CMV serostatus. According to a later analysis, parvovirus B19, influenza, CMV and Epstein-Barr virus appeared linked to several top co-occurrence clusters. This cohort had only TCR beta chains sequenced, and the lack of alpha or paired-chain data limited which features could be detected. In a later genetic analysis, a missense DCLRE1C variant was associated with V-gene and J-gene trimming of TCR beta chains, and the association was replicated in an independent cohort. In a later analysis, most CMV-associated TCR beta chains were found to appear HLA-restricted, with HLA associations seemingly driven largely by CMV exposure. In vitro tests confirmed that a few of the cytomegalovirus-associated TCR beta chains recognize cytomegalovirus antigens. Cytomegalovirus status was reported to be diagnosed by the classifier with high specificity and sensitivity in both the original and validation cohorts. A further reported finding was that TCR beta sequences accurately predicted the HLA-A and HLA-B alleles for most subjects in the first cohort. Compared with equally common non-associated chains, HLA-associated TCR beta chains in a later analysis were more clonally expanded and had lower generation probabilities. Most TCR sequences were observed very rarely across donors, whereas some public TCRs were present in many individuals. The study gave a list of about 150 TCR beta chains associated with cytomegalovirus. A group of highly shared sequence variants was considered likely to be a technical artifact of the sequencing pipeline. According to the authors, the approach could potentially be generalized to other disease states and immunological phenotypes. In a later analysis, the rate of TCR association differed among HLA loci, with DRB1 alleles having the most associated TCRs and HLA-C alleles having the fewest. Compared with the 666-donor mean, donors in an Asian-associated ancestry cluster had fewer N-insertions in productive TCRs, according to a later genetic analysis.

The library was obtained by the immunoSEQ multiplex PCR assay. The multiplex PCR relied on a mix of 60 forward primers for TCR Vbeta segments and 13 reverse primers for TCR Jbeta segments. Amplification of the CDR3 region of rearranged TCR beta genes was performed with a multiplex PCR assay on genomic DNA. The Illumina HiSeq System was used to sequence the amplified TCR beta libraries as 87-base-pair reads. In the source study's methods: In a later analysis, some 80 million unique TCR beta chains were counted across the approximately 640 repertoires, and approximately 11 million of these chains were shared by at least two donors. Raw reads were error-corrected and collapsed into unique sequences with a nearest-neighbor algorithm that merged closely related sequences to remove PCR and sequencing errors. CDR3 sequences were aligned to IMGT reference sequences to assign V, D and J gene segments. For a sequence to be retained, a match of at least six nucleotides was required to both a V gene segment and a J gene segment. A rearrangement counted as productive if the CDR3 had no stop codons and remained in frame with V and J, and every other rearrangement counted as non-productive. CDR3 was defined according to IMGT convention as the region running from the second conserved V-encoded cysteine to the conserved J-encoded phenylalanine. Sequences without an unambiguous match to a single V gene segment were excluded from the earlier analysis of 587 of the donors. In an earlier analysis of about 590 of the donors, a V segment was called functional when productive rearrangements were above 56.7%, and segregating when the standard deviation between donors exceeded 5%. A statistical classification framework was built to diagnose cytomegalovirus status from the catalog of TCR beta chain sequences. In a later analysis, V and J genes were assigned by comparing TCR nucleotide sequences against IMGT/GENE-DB human TR gene sequences. Using the TCRdist pipeline, a later analysis assigned CDR3 sequences along with most-parsimonious VDJ recombination scenarios. In a later analysis, each TCR beta chain was defined by its CDR3 amino acid sequence together with its V-gene family, and reads lacking a unique V-gene family were excluded. To address suspected cross-contamination and a sequencing artifact, a later analysis removed a few hundred highly shared, low-generation-probability nucleotide sequences. In a later analysis, a clonal expansion index for each public chain was calculated from normalized within-repertoire ranks of inferred template counts. In a later analysis, generation probabilities were computed with a VDJ recombination model fitted to out-of-frame rearrangements, and the resulting probabilities were checked against IGoR. In a later analysis, hypergeometric tests were used to score TCR-TCR, TCR-HLA and TCR-CMV co-occurrence, with a repertoire-size bias correction applied to TCR pairs. In a later analysis, false discovery rates were estimated by permuting HLA or CMV assignments 20 times. A later analysis grouped co-occurring TCRs with DBSCAN, adding TCRdist sequence similarity when clustering within HLA-allele-positive subsets. Repertoires with fewer than 30,000 or more than 120,000 public chains were left out of co-occurrence clustering, as were five repertoires with anomalous nucleotide sharing. TCRdb retrieved this table from immuneACCESS and kept in-frame rearrangements only. Not all clones are present; in checked studies, unresolved V genes account for under half, and no reason is known for the remainder. From that table come the V and J calls and clone size; the DNA was used to work out D and trimming. Here the sample has just over 150,000 clones; 70% to 90% occur a single time. In total, the top ten clones hold roughly 2.4% of the sample.

Clipping removes 7 bases from V and 1 base from J, with 5 as the unmatched junction base count. CDR1 and CDR2 are read off the germline V gene (reference sequence) as MNHEY and SMNVEV. The CDR3 goes from the cysteine to the phenylalanine over 15 residues. The retained sequence is limited to the CDR3, 45 bases, with the frame set at the first base. About this clone: What antigen it recognizes has not been identified. Base quality data are lacking; no much larger clone is found one base away.

The cohort comprised 710 or so healthy bone marrow donors. All cohort members were sampled while nominally healthy, although unrecorded immune exposures were likely present. The donor was CMV seronegative and was included in the group of hundreds of seronegative cohort members. A peripheral blood sample was collected from each donor, and TCR beta sequencing was performed on peripheral blood mononuclear cells. The Qiagen DNeasy Blood Extraction Kit was used to extract genomic DNA from the blood cell samples. The source material was PBMCs. The sequence links TRBV27 to TRBJ1-5, and TRBD1 matches 9 of the central bases. The sequence was collected from a young woman in good health and CMV-seronegative. The DNA sequence follows: TGTGCCAGCAATCCACAGGGGGCAAGCAATCAGCCCCAGCATTTT. Translated, it gives CASNPQGASNQPQHF.